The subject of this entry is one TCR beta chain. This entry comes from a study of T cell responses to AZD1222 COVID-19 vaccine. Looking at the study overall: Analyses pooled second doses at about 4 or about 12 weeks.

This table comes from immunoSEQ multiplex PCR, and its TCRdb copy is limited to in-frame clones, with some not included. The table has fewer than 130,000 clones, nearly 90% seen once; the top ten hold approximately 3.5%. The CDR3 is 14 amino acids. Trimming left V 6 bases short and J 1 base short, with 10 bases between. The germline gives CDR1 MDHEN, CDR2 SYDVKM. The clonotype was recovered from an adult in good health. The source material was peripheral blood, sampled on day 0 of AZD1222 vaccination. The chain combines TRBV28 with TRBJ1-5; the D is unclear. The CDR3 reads CASSSNGSNQPQHF. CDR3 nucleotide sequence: TGTGCCAGCAGCTCCAATGGGAGCAATCAGCCCCAGCATTTT.